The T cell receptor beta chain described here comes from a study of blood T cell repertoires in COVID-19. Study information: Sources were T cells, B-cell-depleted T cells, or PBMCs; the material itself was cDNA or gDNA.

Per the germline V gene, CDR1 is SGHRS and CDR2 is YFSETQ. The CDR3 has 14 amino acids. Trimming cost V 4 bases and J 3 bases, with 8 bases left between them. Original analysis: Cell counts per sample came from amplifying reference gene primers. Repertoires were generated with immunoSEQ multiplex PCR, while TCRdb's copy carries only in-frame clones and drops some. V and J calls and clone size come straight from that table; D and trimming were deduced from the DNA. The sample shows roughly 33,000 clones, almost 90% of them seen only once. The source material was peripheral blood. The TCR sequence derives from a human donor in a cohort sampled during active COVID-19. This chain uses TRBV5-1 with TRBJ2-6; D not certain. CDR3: CASSPLRGANVLTF. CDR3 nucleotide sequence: TGCGCCAGCAGCCCCCTTCGTGGGGCCAACGTCCTGACTTTC.